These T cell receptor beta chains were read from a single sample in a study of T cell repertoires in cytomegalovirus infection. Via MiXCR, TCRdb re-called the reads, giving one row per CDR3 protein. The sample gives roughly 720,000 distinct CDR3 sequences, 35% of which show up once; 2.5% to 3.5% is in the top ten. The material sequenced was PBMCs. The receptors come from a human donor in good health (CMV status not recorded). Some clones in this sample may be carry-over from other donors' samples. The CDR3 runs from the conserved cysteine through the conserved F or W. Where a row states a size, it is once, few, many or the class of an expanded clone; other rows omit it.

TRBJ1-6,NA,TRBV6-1,CASSHRGRYNSPLHF
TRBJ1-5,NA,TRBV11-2,CASSLRQGQPQHF
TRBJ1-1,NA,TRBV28,CASSFFGEAFF
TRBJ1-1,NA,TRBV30,CAWRAGKRNTEAFF
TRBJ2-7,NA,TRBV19,CASSIAAVAGHEQYF
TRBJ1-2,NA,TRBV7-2,CASSFTGYDYGYTF
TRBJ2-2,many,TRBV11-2,CASSLDRATANTGELFF
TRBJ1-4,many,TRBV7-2,CASSLYSEALRTNEKLFF
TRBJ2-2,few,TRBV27,CASSPPSGELFF
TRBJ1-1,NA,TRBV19,CASSTNRVVTEAFF
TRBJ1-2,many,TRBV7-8,CASSSGDRWMGYTF
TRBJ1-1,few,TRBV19,CASNYRINTEAFF
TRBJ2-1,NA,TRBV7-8,CASSFEGGAARRHDNEQFF
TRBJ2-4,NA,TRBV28,CASSTSRAKNIQYF
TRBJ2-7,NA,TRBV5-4,CASETRGQGGYEQYF
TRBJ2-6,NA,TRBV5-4,CASSPGLAGANVLTF
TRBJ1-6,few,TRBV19,CASNRGTDYNSPLHF
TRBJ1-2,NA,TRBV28,CASSPPSGTGNYGYTF
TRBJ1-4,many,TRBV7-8,CASSLRDRLNEKLFF
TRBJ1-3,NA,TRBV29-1,CSVLMDRAGTIYF
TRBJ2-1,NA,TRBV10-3,CAISVPPLGEQFF
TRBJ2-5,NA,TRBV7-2,CASSFPTSGGARETQYF
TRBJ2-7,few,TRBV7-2,CASSLGGSGRFPYEQYF
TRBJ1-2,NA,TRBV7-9,CASSVAGGYGYTF
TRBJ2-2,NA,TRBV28,CASSSTGLARTGELFF
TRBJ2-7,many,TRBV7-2,CASSFSGSADEQYF
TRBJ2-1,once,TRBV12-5,CASVLTGGHEQFF
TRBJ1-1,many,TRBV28,CASSFPPTGGHANTEAFF
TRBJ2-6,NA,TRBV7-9,CASTGVGGANVLTF
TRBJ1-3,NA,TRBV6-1,CASSARRNTIYF
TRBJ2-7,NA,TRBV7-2,CASSRGWQGVYEQYF
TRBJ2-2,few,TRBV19,CASRNRDLSGELFF
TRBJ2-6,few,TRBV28,CASSAGLAGVRGANVLTF
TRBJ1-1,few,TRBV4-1,CASAREGRVAFF
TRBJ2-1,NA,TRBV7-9,CASSLHRGLAGFSSNEPFF
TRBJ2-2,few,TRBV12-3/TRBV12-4,CASSPRSCRASNTGELFF
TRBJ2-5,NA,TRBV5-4,CASSSPAQETQYF